A selection of T cell receptor beta chains follows, all from one sample in a study of OX40 agonist ivuxolimab in advanced cancers. The protocol was immunoSEQ multiplex PCR, while the TCRdb copy is restricted to in-frame clones and leaves out a portion. This sample has under 45,000 clones, with 80% found just once. This sample comprised CD4+ or CD8+ T cells sorted from blood, obtained in a trial of the OX40 agonist ivuxolimab. The receptors stem from an adult with an advanced solid tumor such as melanoma, head and neck, liver or kidney cancer. Each CDR3 is given with its conserved first and last residue. Fields, in order: CDR3 DNA, CDR3 protein, D gene, clone size, J gene, V gene. The D gene is left open where the match is weak. Clone size is not always given. Where it is, it says once, few, many or a class for expanded clones.

TGTGCCAGTAGTATAGACGTAGGGGGCGCTGAAGCTTTCTTT	CASSIDVGGAEAFF	TRBD1	-	TRBJ1-1	TRBV19
TGTGCCAGCAGCCCCCCGGGGAGCACAGATACGCAGTATTTT	CASSPPGSTDTQYF	-	-	TRBJ2-3	TRBV7-3
TGTGCCAGCTCACCACCGGGTCAGGGGGTCGCAGATACGCAGTATTTT	CASSPPGQGVADTQYF	TRBD1	-	TRBJ2-3	TRBV18
TGTGCCAGCAGCTTTAGGCCCGTTCAGGGGGCCGTTGGAAACACCATATATTTT	CASSFRPVQGAVGNTIYF	TRBD1	few	TRBJ1-3	TRBV5-6
TGCGCCAGCAGCCAAGATCGGGGGGAAGGAGAGACCCAGTACTTC	CASSQDRGEGETQYF	TRBD2	-	TRBJ2-5	TRBV4-3
TGCGCCAGCAGCTTGGAGGGTGGAGAACGTGGCTACACCTTC	CASSLEGGERGYTF	-	-	TRBJ1-2	TRBV5-1
TGTGCCAGCAGCTTGGGGCTAGCACAAGAGACCCAGTACTTC	CASSLGLAQETQYF	-	once	TRBJ2-5	TRBV7-2
TGTGCCAGCAGTGAAGGAGGGGGGGATGAGCAGTTCTTC	CASSEGGGDEQFF	-	-	TRBJ2-1	TRBV2
TGTGCCAGTGCCGACAGGAACAATCAGCCCCAGCATTTT	CASADRNNQPQHF	-	-	TRBJ1-5	TRBV19
TGTGCCAGCAGCTCCCGACTAGCGGTAGGGGAGACCCAGTACTTC	CASSSRLAVGETQYF	TRBD2	-	TRBJ2-5	TRBV7-2
TGCGCCAGCAGCTTGCCAGCGACAGGGCATGAGCAGTTCTTC	CASSLPATGHEQFF	TRBD1	-	TRBJ2-1	TRBV5-1
TGTGCCAGCAGTAGGACTAGGGGAAACACCGGGGAGCTGTTTTTT	CASSRTRGNTGELFF	TRBD2	once	TRBJ2-2	TRBV6-6
TGTGCCAGCAGCTTAGAGCGGGGCCCCTCCTACGAGCAGTACTTC	CASSLERGPSYEQYF	TRBD2	-	TRBJ2-7	TRBV7-7
TGTGCCAGCAGCTTATGGGGGCTGCTCGGTACTGGCTACACCTTC	CASSLWGLLGTGYTF	-	-	TRBJ1-2	TRBV11-1
TGTGCCAGCAGCTTAGATGTTGGACAGGGGATAAACATTCAGTACTTC	CASSLDVGQGINIQYF	TRBD1	-	TRBJ2-4	TRBV7-6
TGTGCCATCTCACGGGGGCCTGGGGCCAACGTCCTGACTTTC	CAISRGPGANVLTF	-	few	TRBJ2-6	TRBV6-5
TGTGCCAGCAGCCAGCGGGGACTAGCGGGGAGCGAGCAGTACTTC	CASSQRGLAGSEQYF	TRBD2	medium-sized	TRBJ2-7	TRBV5-8
TGTGCCAGCAGTTTAGATGGGGCAAATAATTCACCCCTCCACTTT	CASSLDGANNSPLHF	-	-	TRBJ1-6	TRBV28
TGTGCCAGCAGCTATCAGGGAAGCTATGGCTACACCTTC	CASSYQGSYGYTF	-	-	TRBJ1-2	TRBV7-9
TGTGCCAGCCAACCGGGACAGGGTCATTACGAGCAGTACTTC	CASQPGQGHYEQYF	TRBD1	once	TRBJ2-7	TRBV27
TGTGCCAGCAGCCCACGCGGGATCACCCTGAACACTGAAGCTTTCTTT	CASSPRGITLNTEAFF	-	-	TRBJ1-1	TRBV5-4
TGTGCCAGTAGTAATGACAGGGATCCCGGGGCCAACGTCCTGACTTTC	CASSNDRDPGANVLTF	TRBD1	few	TRBJ2-6	TRBV19
TGTGCCAGCAGCTCAGCGAAGACTAGCGGGGGGGCCAGGGTCCCCTACGAGCAGTACTTC	CASSSAKTSGGARVPYEQYF	TRBD2	-	TRBJ2-7	TRBV7-2
TGTGCCACCAGCCTCTCTGGAAACACCATATATTTT	CATSLSGNTIYF	-	-	TRBJ1-3	TRBV15
TGTGCCAGCTCAAGGTTCGGGACCCCACCCAGGGAGCAGTTCTTC	CASSRFGTPPREQFF	-	-	TRBJ2-1	TRBV18
TGTGCCAGCAGTTTGAAACGGGAGGGCTACACCTTC	CASSLKREGYTF	-	once	TRBJ1-2	TRBV28
TGTGCCAGCAGCTTAATGACGGGACCCTACAATGAGCAGTTCTTC	CASSLMTGPYNEQFF	-	-	TRBJ2-1	TRBV11-2
TGTGCCAGCAGCAAAGTGGCTAGGAACGTTGAAGCTTTCTTT	CASSKVARNVEAFF	-	-	TRBJ1-1	TRBV21-1
TGTGCCAGCAGCTTAGGGTGGACTGGGCTCTACAATGAGCAGTTCTTC	CASSLGWTGLYNEQFF	-	-	TRBJ2-1	TRBV11-1
TGTGCCAGCAGTTACACATGGGAGACCCAGTACTTC	CASSYTWETQYF	-	-	TRBJ2-5	TRBV6-5
TGTGCCAGCAGCTTCAAGGGACAGGGAATTAGTGGCTACACCTTC	CASSFKGQGISGYTF	TRBD1	-	TRBJ1-2	TRBV7-2
TGTGCCAGCAGCTTGGAGGTTGAGGCGGGGAGCTCTGGGGCCAACGTCCTGACTTTC	CASSLEVEAGSSGANVLTF	-	-	TRBJ2-6	TRBV5-6
TGTGCCAGTCGACATGGACAGCCCCCGGAGCAGTACTTC	CASRHGQPPEQYF	-	-	TRBJ2-7	TRBV19
TGTGCCAGCAGCCCCCCGGGACACCTGAGCTCCTACGAGCAGTACTTC	CASSPPGHLSSYEQYF	-	-	TRBJ2-7	TRBV11-3
TGTGCCAGCATCACCCCAAGCGGGGGAAATAAGGGCGGGGAGCTGTTTTTT	CASITPSGGNKGGELFF	TRBD2	-	TRBJ2-2	TRBV28
TGTGCCAGCAGATCCCTCGGCAATCGAGGTCGCGGCACAGATACGCAGTATTTT	CASRSLGNRGRGTDTQYF	-	-	TRBJ2-3	TRBV27
TGTGCCATCAGTGACTTCAATGAGCAGTTCTTC	CAISDFNEQFF	-	-	TRBJ2-1	TRBV10-3
TGTGCCAGCAGCTTAGTTTCCAGTATAACCTCTGGAAACACCATATATTTT	CASSLVSSITSGNTIYF	-	-	TRBJ1-3	TRBV7-8
TGTGCCAGCAGCCCGATACTTGGAAACACCATATATTTT	CASSPILGNTIYF	-	once	TRBJ1-3	TRBV7-3
TGCGCCAGCCGACTAGCGTTACAAGAGACCCAGTACTTC	CASRLALQETQYF	TRBD2	-	TRBJ2-5	TRBV5-1
TGTGCCTGGAGTTCCCCTGGGTCCGTTGTTACTGAAGCTTTCTTT	CAWSSPGSVVTEAFF	-	medium-sized	TRBJ1-1	TRBV30
TGTGCCATCAGCCGCACGACAGGGGGGGAGACCCAGTACTTC	CAISRTTGGETQYF	TRBD1	-	TRBJ2-5	TRBV10-3
TGTGCCTGGAGCTTAAAAAATGGGGGAACGCAGTATTTT	CAWSLKNGGTQYF	-	-	TRBJ2-3	TRBV30
TGTGCCAGCAGCTTGTTTGACGAGCAGTACTTC	CASSLFDEQYF	-	-	TRBJ2-7	TRBV5-4
TGTGCCAGTGTCCGGGGGGGACCTCACAATGAGCAGTTCTTC	CASVRGGPHNEQFF	TRBD2	-	TRBJ2-1	TRBV19
TGTGCCAGCAGCGCCGGGGGAGAAGAGACCCAGTACTTC	CASSAGGEETQYF	-	-	TRBJ2-5	TRBV9
TGTGCCAGCAGCTCCCAGGAGGCCACCTACGAGCAGTACTTC	CASSSQEATYEQYF	-	-	TRBJ2-7	TRBV7-2
TGTGCCAGCTCTCAGGGCAACGTCTACAATGAGCAGTTCTTC	CASSQGNVYNEQFF	-	-	TRBJ2-1	TRBV18
TGCGCCAGCAGCTTAAGGGACAGGGGTGGAGATACGCAGTATTTT	CASSLRDRGGDTQYF	TRBD1	-	TRBJ2-3	TRBV5-1
TGTGCCAGCAGCTTACCCAGGGGGGGGAGGACTGAAGCTTTCTTT	CASSLPRGGRTEAFF	TRBD1	-	TRBJ1-1	TRBV7-9
TGTGCCAGTAGTAGCACGACGCCGACTGAAGCTTTCTTT	CASSSTTPTEAFF	-	-	TRBJ1-1	TRBV19
TGTGCCAGCAGCTTAGCAGGCCTAGCTGGAGTTGAGACCCAGTACTTC	CASSLAGLAGVETQYF	-	-	TRBJ2-5	TRBV7-7
TGTGCCAGCAGCGTAAACCCCCCAGGGGCTGTGCTGGAGGATACGCAGTATTTT	CASSVNPPGAVLEDTQYF	-	-	TRBJ2-3	TRBV9
TGTGCCAGCAGCTCCTGGGCAGGGGAGTTCGAGCAGTACTTC	CASSSWAGEFEQYF	-	-	TRBJ2-7	TRBV11-2
TGTGCCAGCAGCCAAGGGGCGTTTAGCGGGGATGAGCAGTTCTTC	CASSQGAFSGDEQFF	TRBD2	-	TRBJ2-1	TRBV11-1
TGTGCCAGCAGTGTCGACAGAGTCAATCAGCCCCAGCATTTT	CASSVDRVNQPQHF	-	-	TRBJ1-5	TRBV2
TGTGCCAGCAGGACAGACGGTGGCAATCAGCCCCAGCATTTT	CASRTDGGNQPQHF	-	-	TRBJ1-5	TRBV2